The 23 T cell receptor beta chains reported below all come from one sample, sequenced in a study of cytomegalovirus exposure and HLA in healthy donors. In the PCR, 60 Vbeta and 13 Jbeta primers were used. Libraries were prepared by immunoSEQ multiplex PCR; TCRdb keeps only in-frame clonotypes and omits some of them. Of about 160,000 clones in the sample, around 69% were seen once. Sequencing was carried out using PBMCs. These receptors all stem from a woman aged 25 to 39 in good health and CMV-seronegative.

This clone was recorded a few times. The J gene is TRBJ2-7, the V gene TRBV5-1; D is perhaps TRBD1 (6 bases). CDR3 length: 15 amino acids. In germline, CDR1 is SGHRS, CDR2 YFSETQ. The germline V and J ends were trimmed by 2 bases and 5 bases, with 17 bases remaining between them. CDR3 bases: TGCGCCAGCAGCTTCGCTCAGGGGAGAAACCACGAGCAGTACTTC. It codes for CASSFAQGRNHEQYF.

This clone was seen only once. J is TRBJ2-7 and V is TRBV27; possible D gene TRBD2, 6 bases. Trimming removed 6 bases at V and 6 bases at J, with 18 bases between. The CDR3 is 14 residues long. Germline CDR1 is MNHEY and CDR2 is SMNVEV (reference sequence). The CDR3 here is CASRTLTSSSEQYF. CDR3 nucleotides: TGTGCCAGCAGGACCCTGACTAGTTCCAGCGAGCAGTACTTC.

The rearrangement links TRBV6-1 to TRBJ2-5; D gene unclear. The DNA end is more similar to TRBJ2-7, so the J call may be wrong. The CDR3 runs 11 residues. Germline V lookup: CDR1 MNHNS, CDR2 SASEGT. The CDR3 DNA reads TGTGCCAGCAGTGAAATTCTCGAGCAGTACTTC. Protein: CASSEILEQYF.

The CDR3 DNA sequence: TGTGCCAGCAGCTCCAGGGGATACAAAAACATTCAGTACTTC. It yields the protein CASSSRGYKNIQYF. The rearrangement links TRBV7-9 to TRBJ2-4; D may be TRBD1 (6 bases). This CDR3 comprises 14 residues. Germline values: CDR1 SEHNR, CDR2 FQNEAQ (reference sequence). V dropped 4 bases and J dropped 3 bases, with 10 bases sitting between them.

The genes are TRBV7-9 and TRBJ2-1, with D possibly being TRBD2 (5 bases). Deletions cut 4 bases from V and 7 bases from J, with 17 bases between. Germline CDR1 and CDR2: SEHNR and FQNEAQ (reference sequence). This CDR3 region has 15 residues. Here the CDR3 DNA reads TGTGCCAGCAGCTGGACTCCCACTTATCGGAATGAGCAGTTCTTC. Translating it yields CASSWTPTYRNEQFF.

This chain connects TRBV7-2 to TRBJ2-2, with D maybe TRBD2 (5 bases). There are 14 residues in the CDR3. Germline-derived CDR1 and CDR2 are SGHTA and FQGNSA. Trimming stripped 1 base from V and 7 bases from J, with 10 bases between. CDR3 bases: TGTGCCAGCAGCTTAGGCCTGAGCGGCGGGGAGCTGTTTTTT. Its protein is CASSLGLSGGELFF.

The J gene is TRBJ1-1, the V gene TRBV5-6; D gene uncertain. CDR1 SGHDT and CDR2 YYEEEE come from the germline V gene. Trimming took 4 bases from V and 4 from J, leaving 14 bases between them. The CDR3 runs to 14 residues. This CDR3 is CASSLSVAGTEAFF. DNA for the CDR3: TGTGCCAGCAGCCTCTCCGTGGCTGGCACTGAAGCTTTCTTT.

This sequence joins TRBV7-9 and TRBJ1-5; D remains ambiguous. Germline V gene data show CDR1 as SEHNR and CDR2 as FQNEAQ (reference sequence). The CDR3 totals 12 residues. The germline V and J ends were trimmed by 4 bases and 13 bases, with 14 bases remaining between them. The CDR3 DNA reads as TGTGCCAGCAGCTACGGGATAAGGGTGCAGCATTTT. Encoded protein: CASSYGIRVQHF.

The chain has TRBV9 and TRBJ1-2, with D perhaps matching TRBD1 (6 bases). This CDR3 spans 15 amino acids. With 0 bases removed from V and 4 bases from J, the gap between germline ends came to 13 bases. The germline CDR1 and CDR2 sequences are SGDLS and YYNGEE. This CDR3 is CASSVGGGTSYGYTF. The CDR3 bases are TGTGCCAGCAGCGTAGGTGGGGGCACCTCCTATGGCTACACCTTC.

The chain recombines TRBV9 with TRBJ2-2, with 9 bases aligning to TRBD2. The germline CDR1 and CDR2 sequences are SGDLS and YYNGEE. After removal of 3 bases from V and 2 bases from J, the junction contained 2 bases not matched to a gene. This CDR3 region has 15 residues. CDR3 sequence: CASSGLAVNTGELFF. The CDR3, as DNA: TGTGCCAGCAGCGGACTAGCGGTAAACACCGGGGAGCTGTTTTTT.

This clone was found once. The chain is built from TRBV28 and TRBJ1-5; the match to TRBD1 covers 8 bases. The ends lost 6 bases at V and 6 bases at J; junction bases unmatched: 7. CDR3 length: 14 amino acids. Germline V CDR1 and CDR2: MDHEN, SYDVKM. CDR3 DNA: TGTGCCAGCAGGACCTCAGGGGGCCGTCAGCCCCAGCATTTT. It yields the protein CASRTSGGRQPQHF.

This sequence joins TRBV5-4 and TRBJ2-1, with 7 bases aligning to TRBD2. The V gene end was trimmed by 1 base and the J gene end by 2 bases; junction bases not matched to a gene: 3. The length of the CDR3 is 15 residues. Germline V gene data show CDR1 as SGHNT and CDR2 as YYREEE (reference sequence). The CDR3 loop reads CASSLPSGAYNEQFF. CDR3 in DNA: TGTGCCAGCAGCTTGCCCAGCGGGGCCTACAATGAGCAGTTCTTC.

The chain employs TRBV6-5 and TRBJ1-1; weak D call: TRBD1 (6 bases). Trimming stripped 7 bases from V and 4 bases from J, with 16 bases between. Germline V CDR1 and CDR2: MNHEY, SVGAGI. This CDR3 contains 14 residues. CDR3 in amino acids: CASTSLTGTTEAFF. The CDR3 bases are TGTGCCAGCACCTCCTTGACAGGAACCACTGAAGCTTTCTTT.

This clone has just a few counts. The chain links TRBV29-1 to TRBJ2-1; D may be TRBD2 (6 bases). Per the germline V gene, CDR1 is SQVTM and CDR2 is ANQGSEA. The CDR3 contains 17 residues. Between the trimmed V and J ends, which lost 1 base and 0 bases, there was a span of 16 bases. CDR3 in amino acids: CSVEGTSRGSSYNEQFF. CDR3 bases: TGCAGCGTTGAAGGGACTTCACGGGGGAGCTCCTACAATGAGCAGTTCTTC.

This clone occurred once. The chain is built from TRBV6-1 and TRBJ1-3; TRBD1 matches 7 bases. V dropped 9 bases and J dropped 0; count of bases not matched to a gene: 8. This CDR3 is built from 15 residues. Germline lookup yields CDR1 MNHNS and CDR2 SASEGT. CDR3 in DNA: TGTGCCAGTACCAGACAGGGTAACTCTGGAAACACCATATATTTT. Translation gives CASTRQGNSGNTIYF.

The genes are TRBV7-9 and TRBJ2-7; TRBD2 agrees at 7 bases. CDR3 length: 15 amino acids. Germline-derived CDR1 and CDR2 are SEHNR and FQNEAQ (reference sequence). The V and J ends lost 6 bases and 1 base, in that order; junction bases with no gene match: 9. DNA of the CDR3: TGTGCCAGCAGTGGGACGGGCGGGAGTTCCTACGAGCAGTACTTC. This encodes CASSGTGGSSYEQYF.

CDR3 nucleotides: TGTGCCAGCAGTGAGCCCAAGGTGTGGGGACAGGGCGACAATGAGCAGTTCTTC. Amino acid sequence: CASSEPKVWGQGDNEQFF. The rearrangement links TRBV2 to TRBJ2-1; 9 bases are shared with TRBD1. Per the germline V gene, CDR1 is SNHLY and CDR2 is FYNNEI. The V segment lost 3 bases and the J segment 5 bases; nucleotides outside the gene matches: 14. CDR3 length: 18 residues.

The chain combines TRBV27 with TRBJ2-7, with a weak D call TRBD2 (7 bases). Between the trimmed V and J ends, which lost 0 bases and 6 bases, there was a span of 24 bases. This CDR3 region has 18 residues. The V gene's germline CDR1 is MNHEY and CDR2 SMNVEV (reference sequence). Here the CDR3 reads CASSLSLGGGEVRREQYF. As DNA, the CDR3 is TGTGCCAGCAGTTTATCCCTGGGAGGGGGAGAGGTACGTCGCGAGCAGTACTTC.

The chain combines TRBV28 with TRBJ2-5; 14 bases align to TRBD2. This CDR3 has 18 residues. J lost 5 bases, V lost 3 bases, and 11 bases had no gene match. Germline values: CDR1 MDHEN, CDR2 SYDVKM. CDR3 in amino acids: CASSFHKGLAGDRETQYF. CDR3 nucleotides: TGTGCCAGCAGTTTCCACAAGGGACTAGCGGGAGATCGGGAGACCCAGTACTTC.

The V gene is TRBV5-1, the J gene TRBJ2-2; perhaps TRBD2 as D (7 bases). CDR1 and CDR2 from the germline V gene are SGHRS and YFSETQ. V lost 3 bases to trimming and J lost 4 bases, with 16 bases between them. This CDR3 comprises 16 residues. Written as DNA, the CDR3 is TGCGCCAGCAGCTCCGGGGGCGGGAGTCGCACCGGGGAGCTGTTTTTT. Its translation is CASSSGGGSRTGELFF.

In its sample, this clone was seen a few times. V gene TRBV15 combines with J gene TRBJ2-7; 9 bases agree with TRBD1. The trim removed 8 bases at V and 0 bases at J, leaving 2 bases unmatched. The CDR3 totals 13 residues. CDR1 and CDR2 (germline): LNHNV, YYDKDF (reference sequence). The CDR3 sequence: CATEDRGSYEQYF. The DNA of the CDR3 is TGTGCCACCGAGGACAGGGGCTCCTACGAGCAGTACTTC. Full variable domain (remainder filled in from reference TRBV15 and TRBJ2-7): DAMVIQNPRYQVTQFGKPVTLSCSQTLNHNVMYWYQQKSSQAPKLLFHYYDKDFNNEADTPDNFQSRRPNTSFCFLDIRSPGLGDTAMYLCATEDRGSYEQYFGPGTRLTVT.

The V and J genes are TRBV10-3 and TRBJ1-5, with D tentatively TRBD1 (5 bases). This CDR3 is 13 amino acids long. V shed 9 bases and J shed 5 bases, with 14 bases lying between them. CDR1 and CDR2 from the germline V gene are ENHRY and SYGVKD. CDR3 protein: CAMSGGSHQPQHF. The CDR3 DNA sequence: TGTGCCATGTCGGGGGGGTCCCATCAGCCCCAGCATTTT.

The V and J genes are TRBV7-2 and TRBJ2-7; D might be TRBD1 (6 bases). Germline V gene sequence: CDR1 SGHTA, CDR2 FQGNSA. The CDR3 loop spans 14 amino acids. Between the trimmed V and J ends, which lost 5 bases and 3 bases, there was a span of 14 bases. The CDR3 region has the DNA TGTGCCAGCAGCAAACAGGGCCCAGGCTACGAGCAGTACTTC. It specifies CASSKQGPGYEQYF.